The 12 T cell receptor beta chains listed next were all sequenced from one sample in a study of regulatory T cells in long-lasting Graves disease. Time point given: newly diagnosed GD, antithyroid drugs for less than 3 months. There was RNA extracted from PBMCs, and the TCR library was made from it. The authors built TCR beta libraries using iRepertoire HTBI primers and Arm-PCR of CDR3 regions. TCRdb fed the multiplex PCR reads into MiXCR, producing one record per CDR3 protein. The repertoire consists of 350,000 to 450,000 distinct CDR3 sequences, with over 15% occurring once and the leading ten covering roughly 29%. The sample also formed part of further work on T cells in Graves' hyperthyroidism and ophthalmopathy.

This material consisted of peripheral blood mononuclear cells (PBMCs), taken at new diagnosis, from a patient treated with antithyroid drugs. These receptors were taken from a middle-aged man with Graves disease.

This clonotype was found many times. V is TRBV3-1 and J is TRBJ2-2, with D possibly being TRBD1 or TRBD2 (6 bases each). There are 15 residues in the CDR3. V lost 1 base, J lost 4 bases, and 10 bases lay in between. Germline-derived CDR1 and CDR2 are LGHDT and YNNKEL (reference sequence). CDR3 bases: TGTGCCAGCAGCCAAGGACTAGGGGGCACCGGGGAGCTGTTTTTT. The encoded protein is CASSQGLGGTGELFF.

This clonotype was recorded at least ten times. The rearrangement links TRBV18 to TRBJ2-7, with TRBD1 matching over 10 bases. Trimming at V came to 3 bases and at J to 7 bases, leaving 6 bases not matched to a gene. CDR3 length: 14 residues. Germline CDR1 KGHSH, CDR2 LQKENI. In DNA form, the CDR3 reads TGTGCCAGCTCACCCGGGACAGGGGCGCGGGAGCAGTACTTC. This sequence encodes CASSPGTGAREQYF.

The chain links TRBV19 to TRBJ1-1; no definite D call. V gave up 8 bases and J gave up 1 base, with 14 bases separating them. CDR3 size: 14 residues. Germline-derived CDR1 and CDR2 are LNHDA and SQIVND (reference sequence). The chain's CDR3 is CASLQGRGNTEAFF. CDR3 DNA: TGTGCCAGTCTACAAGGGAGAGGGAACACTGAAGCTTTCTTT.

This clonotype has at least ten counts. The genes are TRBV12-3 or TRBV12-4 and TRBJ1-5; 8 positions agree with TRBD1. Trimming removed 6 bases from V and 4 bases from J; junction bases left unmatched: 14. CDR3 length: 17 residues. CDR3 sequence: CASSPGAGGPLNQPQHF. CDR3 sequence (DNA): TGTGCCAGCAGCCCTGGCGCAGGGGGCCCCCTAAATCAGCCCCAGCATTTT.

This clonotype was seen a handful of times. V and J are TRBV12-3 or TRBV12-4 and TRBJ1-5, with no clear D. The length of the CDR3 is 13 residues. Trimming left V 6 bases short and J 4 bases short, with 10 bases between. The CDR3 loop reads CASRGTPNQPQHF. CDR3 bases: TGTGCCAGCAGAGGAACGCCAAATCAGCCCCAGCATTTT.

At least ten counts were recorded for this clonotype. The V gene is TRBV10-3, the J gene TRBJ2-1, with a weak D call TRBD2 (7 bases). The CDR3 length is 16 residues. Germline CDR1 is ENHRY and CDR2 is SYGVKD. The V and J ends lost 4 bases and 3 bases respectively, with 16 bases between them. CDR3 bases: TGTGCCATCAGTGGAATGGGGGGGGCTATCTACAATGAGCAGTTCTTC. It codes for CAISGMGGAIYNEQFF.

This clonotype came up a few times. The chain's CDR3 is CASSLLPGTGSHEQYF. The CDR3 DNA reads TGTGCCAGCAGTTTATTGCCCGGGACAGGGTCCCACGAGCAGTACTTC. V gene TRBV27 combines with J gene TRBJ2-7; TRBD1 matches at 9 bases. Germline V CDR1 and CDR2: MNHEY, SMNVEV (reference sequence). The CDR3 covers 16 residues. Losses at the gene ends were 1 base for V and 5 bases for J; bases not matched to a gene: 9.

This clonotype was recorded many times. This sequence joins TRBV5-1 and TRBJ2-1; D is unresolved. Trimming left V 4 bases short and J 3 bases short, with 17 bases between. This CDR3 has 16 residues. Per the germline V gene, CDR1 is SGHRS and CDR2 is YFSETQ. CDR3 residues: CASSPPAWLVYNEQFF. The CDR3 DNA sequence: TGCGCCAGCAGCCCTCCGGCCTGGCTGGTCTACAATGAGCAGTTCTTC.

Many counts were recorded for this clonotype. The gene calls are TRBV27 and TRBJ2-7; 8 positions agree with TRBD2. The V segment lost 5 bases and the J segment 7 bases; nucleotides outside the gene matches: 13. The germline V gene has CDR1 MNHEY and CDR2 SMNVEV (reference sequence). This CDR3 spans 15 amino acids. In DNA form, the CDR3 reads TGTGCCAGCAGTACCATAGCGGGGCCCACGAGGGAGCAGTACTTC. This translates into CASSTIAGPTREQYF.

This clonotype was recorded at least ten times. The rearrangement joins TRBV28 to TRBJ2-3; D gene ambiguous. CDR1 is MDHEN and CDR2 is SYDVKM in the germline V gene. CDR3 length: 14 residues. The V and J ends lost 3 bases and 4 bases respectively, with 11 bases between them. CDR3 region: CASSFSGRPDTQYF. CDR3 bases: TGTGCCAGCAGTTTCTCCGGACGGCCAGATACGCAGTATTTT.

Ten or more counts support this clonotype. This chain links TRBV7-2 with TRBJ2-7; D gene uncertain. This CDR3 has 16 amino acids. Germline V gene data show CDR1 as SGHTA and CDR2 as FQGNSA. With 2 bases removed from V and 1 base from J, the gap between germline ends came to 15 bases. The CDR3: CASSLPLAGGSYEQYF. The CDR3 bases are TGTGCCAGCAGCTTACCTCTTGCTGGCGGATCCTACGAGCAGTACTTC.

The chain is built from TRBV5-1 and TRBJ1-2, with D unclear. There are 12 residues in the CDR3. Germline V CDR1 and CDR2: SGHRS, YFSETQ. V was shortened by 4 bases and J by 6 bases, with 10 bases between the two germline ends. The CDR3 DNA sequence: TGCGCCAGCAGCCCGAACGCCAATGGCTACACCTTC. It is translated as CASSPNANGYTF.